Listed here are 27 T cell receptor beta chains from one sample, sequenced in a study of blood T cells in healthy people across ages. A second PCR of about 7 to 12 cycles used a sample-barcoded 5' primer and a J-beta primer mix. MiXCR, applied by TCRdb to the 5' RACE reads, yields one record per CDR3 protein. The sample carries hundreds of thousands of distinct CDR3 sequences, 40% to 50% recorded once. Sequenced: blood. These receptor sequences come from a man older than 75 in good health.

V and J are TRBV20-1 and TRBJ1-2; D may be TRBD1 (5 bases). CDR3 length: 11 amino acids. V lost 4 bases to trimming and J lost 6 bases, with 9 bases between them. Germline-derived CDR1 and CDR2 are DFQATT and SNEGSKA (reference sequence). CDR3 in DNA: TGCAGTGCTATCGCAGGGAATGGCTACACCTTC. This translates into CSAIAGNGYTF.

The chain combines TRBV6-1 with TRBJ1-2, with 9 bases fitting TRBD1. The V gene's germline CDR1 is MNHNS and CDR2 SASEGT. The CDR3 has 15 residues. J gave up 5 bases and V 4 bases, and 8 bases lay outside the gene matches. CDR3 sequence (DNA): TGTGCCAGCAGTGGAAGAAGAGGACAGGGGTATGGCTACACCTTC. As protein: CASSGRRGQGYGYTF.

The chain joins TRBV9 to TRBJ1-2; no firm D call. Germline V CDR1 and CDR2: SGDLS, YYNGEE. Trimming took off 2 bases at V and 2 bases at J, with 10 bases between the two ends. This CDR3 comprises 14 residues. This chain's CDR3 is CASSVLDVNYGYTF. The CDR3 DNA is TGTGCCAGCAGCGTTCTGGACGTCAACTATGGCTACACCTTC.

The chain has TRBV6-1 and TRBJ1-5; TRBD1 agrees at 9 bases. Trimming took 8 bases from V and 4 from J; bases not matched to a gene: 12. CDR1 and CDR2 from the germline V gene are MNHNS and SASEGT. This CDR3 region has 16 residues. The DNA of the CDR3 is TGTGCCAGCGGTGTCAGGAGGGACAGGGTAAATCAGCCCCAGCATTTT. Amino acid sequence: CASGVRRDRVNQPQHF.

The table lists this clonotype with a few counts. As DNA, the CDR3 is TGTGCCAGCAGTGAATCAGGGGGCCGCCACAATGAGCAGTTCTTC. Encoded protein: CASSESGGRHNEQFF. V usage is TRBV25-1 and J usage is TRBJ2-1, with 8 nucleotides matching TRBD1. This CDR3 has 15 amino acids. V trimming: 1 base; J trimming: 5 bases; junction bases outside the gene matches: 4. Germline V CDR1 and CDR2: MGHDK, SYGVNS.

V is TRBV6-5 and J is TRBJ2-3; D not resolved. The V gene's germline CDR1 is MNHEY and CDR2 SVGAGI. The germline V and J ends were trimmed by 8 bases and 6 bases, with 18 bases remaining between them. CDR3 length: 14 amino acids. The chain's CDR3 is CASRWLSAGDTQYF. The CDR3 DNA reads TGTGCCAGCCGATGGCTCTCGGCTGGGGATACGCAGTATTTT.

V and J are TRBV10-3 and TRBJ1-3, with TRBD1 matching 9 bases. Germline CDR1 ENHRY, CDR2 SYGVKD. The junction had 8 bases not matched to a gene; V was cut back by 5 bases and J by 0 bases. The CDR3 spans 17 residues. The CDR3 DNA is TGTGCCATCAGTAGGGACAGGGAACCTTACTCTGGAAACACCATATATTTT. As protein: CAISRDREPYSGNTIYF.

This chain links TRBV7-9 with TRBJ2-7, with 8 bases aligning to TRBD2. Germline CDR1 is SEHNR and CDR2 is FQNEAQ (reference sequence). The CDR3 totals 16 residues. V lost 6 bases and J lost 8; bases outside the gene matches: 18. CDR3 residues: CASRVEIGVVAGQQYF. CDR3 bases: TGTGCCAGCAGGGTCGAAATAGGGGTGGTAGCGGGACAGCAGTACTTC. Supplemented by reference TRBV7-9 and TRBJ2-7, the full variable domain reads DTGVSQNPRHKITKRGQNVTFRCDPISEHNRLYWYRQTLGQGPEFLTYFQNEAQLEKSRLLSDRFSAERPKGSFSTLEIQRTEQGDSAMYLCASRVEIGVVAGQQYFGPGTRLTVT.

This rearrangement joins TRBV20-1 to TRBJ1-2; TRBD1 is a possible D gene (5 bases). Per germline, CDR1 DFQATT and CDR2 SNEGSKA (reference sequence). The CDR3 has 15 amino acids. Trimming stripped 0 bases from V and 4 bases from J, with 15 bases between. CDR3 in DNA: TGCAGTGCTAGAGATCCTTGGGGCAACAGCTATGGCTACACCTTC. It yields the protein CSARDPWGNSYGYTF.

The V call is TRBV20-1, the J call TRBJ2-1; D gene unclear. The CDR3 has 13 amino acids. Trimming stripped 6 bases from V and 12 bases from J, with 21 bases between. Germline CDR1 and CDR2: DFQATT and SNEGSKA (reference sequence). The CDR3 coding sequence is TGCAGTGCAAACACCCGGGCCCAAGTCGGGCAGTTCTTC. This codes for CSANTRAQVGQFF.

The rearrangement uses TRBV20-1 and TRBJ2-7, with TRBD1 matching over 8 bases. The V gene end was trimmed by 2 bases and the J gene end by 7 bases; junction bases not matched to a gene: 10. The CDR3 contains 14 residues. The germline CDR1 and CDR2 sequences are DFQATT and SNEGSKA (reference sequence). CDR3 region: CSARPGGAWREQYF. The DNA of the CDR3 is TGCAGTGCTAGACCAGGGGGCGCGTGGAGGGAGCAGTACTTC.

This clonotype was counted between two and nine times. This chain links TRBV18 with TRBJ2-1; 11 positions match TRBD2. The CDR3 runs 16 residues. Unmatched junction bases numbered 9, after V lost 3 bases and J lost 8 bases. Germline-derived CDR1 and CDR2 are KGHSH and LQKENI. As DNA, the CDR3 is TGTGCCAGCTCACCCCTAGCTAGCGGGAGGACCCATGAGCAGTTCTTC. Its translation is CASSPLASGRTHEQFF. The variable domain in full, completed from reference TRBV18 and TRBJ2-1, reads NAGVMQNPRHLVRRRGQEARLRCSPMKGHSHVYWYRQLPEEGLKFMVYLQKENIIDESGMPKERFSAEFPKEGPSILRIQQVVRGDSAAYFCASSPLASGRTHEQFFGPGTRLTVL.

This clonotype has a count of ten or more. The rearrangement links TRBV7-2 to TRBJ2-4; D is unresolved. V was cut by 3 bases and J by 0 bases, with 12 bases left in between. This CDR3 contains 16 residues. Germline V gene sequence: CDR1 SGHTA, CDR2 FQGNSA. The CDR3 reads CASSLPPWRAKNIQYF. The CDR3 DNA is TGTGCCAGCAGCTTGCCACCTTGGAGAGCCAAAAACATTCAGTACTTC.

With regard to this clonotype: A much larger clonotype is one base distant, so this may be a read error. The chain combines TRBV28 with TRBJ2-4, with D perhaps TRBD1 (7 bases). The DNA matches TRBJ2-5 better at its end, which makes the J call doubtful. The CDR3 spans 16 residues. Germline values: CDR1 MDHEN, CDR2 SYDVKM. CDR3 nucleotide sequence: TGTGCCAGCAGTCGCCGGGCAGGGGGACTTGGGGAGACCCAGTACTTC. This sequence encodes CASSRRAGGLGETQYF.

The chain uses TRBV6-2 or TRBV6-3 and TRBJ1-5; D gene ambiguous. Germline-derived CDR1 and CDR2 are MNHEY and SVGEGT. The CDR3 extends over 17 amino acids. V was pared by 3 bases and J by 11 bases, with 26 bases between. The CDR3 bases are TGTGCCAGCAGTTATCTGGCGGGGAAGGTTAACCGAGAGACCCAGCATTTT. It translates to CASSYLAGKVNRETQHF.

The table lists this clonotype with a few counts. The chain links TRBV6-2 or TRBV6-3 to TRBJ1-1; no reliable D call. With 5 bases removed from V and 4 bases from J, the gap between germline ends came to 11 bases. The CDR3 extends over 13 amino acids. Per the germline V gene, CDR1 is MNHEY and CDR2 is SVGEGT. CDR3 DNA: TGTGCCAGCAGTCCCCTGTTGACCACTGAAGCTTTCTTT. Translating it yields CASSPLLTTEAFF.

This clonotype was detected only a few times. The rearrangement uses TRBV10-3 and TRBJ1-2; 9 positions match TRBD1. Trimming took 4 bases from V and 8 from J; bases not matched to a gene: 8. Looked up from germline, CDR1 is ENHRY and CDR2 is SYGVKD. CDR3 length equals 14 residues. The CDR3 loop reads CAISGGTGGWGYTF. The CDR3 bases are TGTGCCATCAGTGGTGGTACAGGGGGCTGGGGCTACACCTTC.

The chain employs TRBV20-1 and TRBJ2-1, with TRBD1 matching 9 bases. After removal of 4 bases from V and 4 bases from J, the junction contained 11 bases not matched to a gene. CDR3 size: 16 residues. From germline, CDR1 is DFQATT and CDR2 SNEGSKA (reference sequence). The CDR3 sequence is CSATSRTGARYNEQFF. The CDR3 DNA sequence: TGCAGTGCTACCTCCCGGACAGGGGCGAGATACAATGAGCAGTTCTTC.

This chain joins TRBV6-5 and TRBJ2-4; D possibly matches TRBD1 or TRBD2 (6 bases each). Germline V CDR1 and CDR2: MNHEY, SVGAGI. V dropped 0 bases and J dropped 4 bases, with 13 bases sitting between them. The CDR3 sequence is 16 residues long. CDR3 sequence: CASSYSVLGGKNIQYF. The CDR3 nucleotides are TGTGCCAGCAGTTACTCGGTTCTAGGGGGGAAAAACATTCAGTACTTC.

DNA of the CDR3: TGCAGCGTGGGGACTAGAGTCACAGATACGCAGTATTTT. As protein: CSVGTRVTDTQYF. V gene TRBV29-1 combines with J gene TRBJ2-3; 8 nucleotides align to TRBD2. The trim removed 6 bases at V and 2 bases at J, leaving 4 bases unmatched. Germline V gives CDR1 SQVTM, CDR2 ANQGSEA. This CDR3 contains 13 residues.

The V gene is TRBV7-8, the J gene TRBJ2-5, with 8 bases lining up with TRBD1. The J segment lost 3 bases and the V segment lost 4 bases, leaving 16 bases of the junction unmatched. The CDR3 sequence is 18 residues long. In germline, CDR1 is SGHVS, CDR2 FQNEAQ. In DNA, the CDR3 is TGTGCCAGCAGCTACTCTTCCTCCGGGACAGGAGTCAAAGAGACCCAGTACTTC. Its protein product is CASSYSSSGTGVKETQYF.

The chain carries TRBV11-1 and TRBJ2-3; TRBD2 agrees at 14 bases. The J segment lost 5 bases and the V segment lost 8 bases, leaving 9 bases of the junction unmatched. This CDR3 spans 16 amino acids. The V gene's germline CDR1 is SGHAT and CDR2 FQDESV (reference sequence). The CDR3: CASGPKTSGGGDTQYF. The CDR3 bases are TGTGCCAGCGGCCCTAAGACTAGCGGGGGGGGAGATACGCAGTATTTT. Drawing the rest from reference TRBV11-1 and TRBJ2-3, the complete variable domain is EAEVAQSPRYKITEKSQAVAFWCDPISGHATLYWYRQILGQGPELLVQFQDESVVDDSQLPKDRFSAERLKGVDSTLKIQPAELGDSAMYLCASGPKTSGGGDTQYFGPGTRLTVL.

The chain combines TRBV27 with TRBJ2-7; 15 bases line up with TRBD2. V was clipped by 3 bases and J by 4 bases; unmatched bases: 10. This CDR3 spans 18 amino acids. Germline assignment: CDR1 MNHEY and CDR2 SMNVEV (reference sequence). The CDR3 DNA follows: TGTGCCAGCAGTTTGGGACTAGCGGGGGGCCTTCGTTCGTACGAGCAGTACTTC. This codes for CASSLGLAGGLRSYEQYF.

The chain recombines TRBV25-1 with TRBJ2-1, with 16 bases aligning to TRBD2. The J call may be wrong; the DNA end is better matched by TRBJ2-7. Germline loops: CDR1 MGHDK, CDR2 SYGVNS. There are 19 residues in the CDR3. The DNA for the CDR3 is TGTGCCAGCAGTGATTCCGGGACTAGCGGGAGGGCGTCCTACAATGAGCAGTACTTC. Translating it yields CASSDSGTSGRASYNEQYF.

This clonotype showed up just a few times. CDR3 bases: TGCGCCAGCAGCCAAGAACACGGGCGGGAGTGGACCCAGTACTTC. As protein: CASSQEHGREWTQYF. The chain has TRBV4-3 and TRBJ2-5; TRBD2 agrees at 7 bases. This CDR3 is 15 amino acids long. V lost 0 bases to trimming and J lost 7 bases; unmatched junction nucleotides: 8. Germline CDR1 LGHNA, CDR2 YSLEER.

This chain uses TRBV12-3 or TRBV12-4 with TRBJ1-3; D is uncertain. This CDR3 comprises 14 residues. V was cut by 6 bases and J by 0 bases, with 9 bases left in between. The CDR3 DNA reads TGTGCCAGCAGGCGGCAGATCTCTGGAAACACCATATATTTT. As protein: CASRRQISGNTIYF.

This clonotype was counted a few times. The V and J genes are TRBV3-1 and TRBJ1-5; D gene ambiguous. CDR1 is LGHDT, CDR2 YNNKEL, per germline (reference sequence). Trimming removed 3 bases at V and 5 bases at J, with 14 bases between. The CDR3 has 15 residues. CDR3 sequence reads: CASSQSGMQHQPQHF. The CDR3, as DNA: TGTGCCAGCAGCCAGTCCGGGATGCAACATCAGCCCCAGCATTTT.